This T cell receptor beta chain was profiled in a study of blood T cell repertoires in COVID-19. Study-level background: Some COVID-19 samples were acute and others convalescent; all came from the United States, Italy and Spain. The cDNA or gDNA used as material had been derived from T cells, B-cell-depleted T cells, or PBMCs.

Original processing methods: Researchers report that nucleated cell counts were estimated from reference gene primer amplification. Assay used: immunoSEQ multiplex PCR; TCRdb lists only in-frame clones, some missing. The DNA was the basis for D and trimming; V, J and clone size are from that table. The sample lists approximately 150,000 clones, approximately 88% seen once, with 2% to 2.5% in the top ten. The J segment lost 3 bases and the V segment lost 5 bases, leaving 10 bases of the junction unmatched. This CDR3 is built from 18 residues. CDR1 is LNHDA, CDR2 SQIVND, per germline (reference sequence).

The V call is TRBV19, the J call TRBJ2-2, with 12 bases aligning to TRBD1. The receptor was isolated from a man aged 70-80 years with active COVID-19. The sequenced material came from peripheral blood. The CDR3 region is CASSSAGTGGPYTGELFF. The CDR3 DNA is TGTGCCAGTAGTTCCGCCGGGACAGGGGGCCCTTACACCGGGGAGCTGTTTTTT. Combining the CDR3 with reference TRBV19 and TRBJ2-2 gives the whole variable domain DGGITQSPKYLFRKEGQNVTLSCEQNLNHDAMYWYRQDPGQGLRLIYYSQIVNDFQKGDIAEGYSVSREKKESFPLTVTSAQKNPTAFYLCASSSAGTGGPYTGELFFGEGSRLTVL.